A selection of T cell receptor beta chains follows, all from one sample in a study of T-cell memory formation after mild COVID-19. TCRdb re-called the 5' RACE reads with MiXCR, one entry per CDR3 protein. The sample holds under 450,000 distinct CDR3 sequences, more than 20% seen once. The sequenced sample consisted of PBMCs or a T cell subset sorted from them (not recorded which). All receptors come from a man between 18 and 29 years old who had mild COVID-19 (a few samples of this study predate the infection). Cell type and time point are not known. Each CDR3 is given with its conserved first and last residue. The order of the fields is CDR3 protein, CDR3 DNA, V gene, clone size, J gene, D gene. A D gene is named only where the DNA matches it firmly. The size entry is marked missing in some rows and otherwise reads once, few, many or a size class.

CASSPSVSGGINTGELFF TGTGCCAGCAGCCCTTCAGTTAGCGGGGGGATCAACACCGGGGAGCTGTTTTTT TRBV9 few TRBJ2-2 TRBD2
CASSQESYSGANVLTF TGCGCCAGCAGCCAAGAGTCTTACTCTGGGGCCAACGTCCTGACTTTC TRBV4-3 few TRBJ2-6 .
CASSTFGTANTEAFF TGTGCCAGTAGTACTTTCGGGACGGCTAACACTGAAGCTTTCTTT TRBV19 . TRBJ1-1 .
CASSQRQGGPYEQYF TGCGCCAGCAGCCAACGCCAGGGGGGACCCTACGAGCAGTACTTC TRBV4-1 many TRBJ2-7 .
CASSAGGGNTQYF TGTGCCAGCAGCGCCGGGGGGGGGAATACGCAGTATTTT TRBV11-2 . TRBJ2-3 TRBD2
CASSPGTGGPETQYF TGTGCCAGCAGCCCCGGGACAGGGGGCCCAGAGACCCAGTACTTC TRBV5-4 few TRBJ2-5 TRBD1
CASSLVWGQGLYQPQHF TGTGCCAGCAGCTTAGTTTGGGGACAGGGGCTTTACCAGCCCCAGCATTTT TRBV7-2 few TRBJ1-5 TRBD1
CASSAGFFYEQFF TGTGCCAGCAGTGCCGGGTTTTTCTATGAGCAGTTCTTC TRBV12-3/TRBV12-4 . TRBJ2-1 .
CASSPDMEGETQYF TGTGCCAGCAGCCCCGACATGGAAGGGGAGACCCAGTACTTC TRBV5-6 . TRBJ2-5 .
CASSWAGGTDTQYF TGTGCCAGCAGCTGGGCAGGTGGGACAGATACGCAGTATTTT TRBV5-6 . TRBJ2-3 .
CATSLAGGPRANEQFF TGTGCCACCAGCCTAGCGGGGGGGCCGCGGGCCAATGAGCAGTTCTTC TRBV15 few TRBJ2-1 TRBD2
CASSPSRDPLSYEQYF TGTGCCAGCAGCCCCTCCAGGGATCCCCTCTCCTACGAGCAGTACTTC TRBV6-2/TRBV6-3 few TRBJ2-7 .
CSVTIPDRGLTEQFF TGCAGCGTGACTATACCTGACAGGGGGTTAACTGAGCAGTTCTTC TRBV29-1 few TRBJ2-1 TRBD1
CASSLGQGQPQHF TGTGCCAGCAGCCTGGGTCAGGGTCAGCCCCAGCATTTT TRBV7-6 many TRBJ1-5 .
CSVVKESDGNTIYF TGCAGCGTTGTAAAGGAGTCGGACGGAAACACCATATATTTT TRBV29-1 many TRBJ1-3 .
CASSLDPLSAAPVQFF TGCGCCAGCAGCTTGGACCCCTTGTCGGCTGCGCCGGTCCAGTTCTTC TRBV5-1 . TRBJ2-1 .
CSEYRRNTGELFF TGCAGCGAATACAGGAGGAACACCGGGGAGCTGTTTTTT TRBV29-1 . TRBJ2-2 .
CASNAGLSSYNEQFF TGCGCCAGCAACGCGGGACTAAGCTCCTACAATGAGCAGTTCTTC TRBV5-1 . TRBJ2-1 TRBD2
CASRRSESMETQYF TGCGCCAGCAGGAGAAGTGAGTCCATGGAGACCCAGTACTTC TRBV23-1 . TRBJ2-5 .
CASSFGGVQPQHF TGTGCCAGCAGTTTCGGAGGGGTTCAGCCCCAGCATTTT TRBV12-3/TRBV12-4 . TRBJ1-5 .
CASRLTSGGRSTDTQYF TGTGCCAGCAGATTGACTAGCGGGGGTCGAAGCACAGATACGCAGTATTTT TRBV5-4 . TRBJ2-3 TRBD2
CSAREGAGVTDTQYF TGCAGTGCTAGAGAAGGCGCGGGGGTCACAGATACGCAGTATTTT TRBV20-1 . TRBJ2-3 TRBD2
CASSPGLADNEQFF TGTGCCAGCAGCCCGGGACTAGCGGACAATGAGCAGTTCTTC TRBV13 . TRBJ2-1 TRBD2
CASSNRGRENTEAFF TGTGCCAGCAGCAATAGGGGCAGAGAGAACACTGAAGCTTTCTTT TRBV21-1 . TRBJ1-1 .
CSARPNAGDQPQHF TGCAGTGCTAGACCCAACGCGGGGGATCAGCCCCAGCATTTT TRBV20-1 . TRBJ1-5 .
CASSHGTSETQYF TGTGCCAGCAGTCACGGGACTTCGGAGACCCAGTACTTC TRBV12-3/TRBV12-4 . TRBJ2-5 .
CASSQDISGSSEAFF TGCGCCAGCAGCCAAGATATTTCTGGGAGCAGTGAAGCTTTCTTT TRBV4-3 many TRBJ1-1 .
CASRSGNLTDTQYF TGTGCCAGCAGGTCGGGGAACCTCACAGATACGCAGTATTTT TRBV5-4 . TRBJ2-3 .
CASNEGFQETQYF TGCGCCAGCAACGAGGGGTTCCAAGAGACCCAGTACTTC TRBV5-1 few TRBJ2-5 .
CASRRGMGVSNQPQHF TGTGCCAGCCGTCGCGGTATGGGAGTAAGCAATCAGCCCCAGCATTTT TRBV6-6 . TRBJ1-5 .
CASSSEGANVLTF TGTGCCAGCAGTTCGGAGGGGGCCAACGTCCTGACTTTC TRBV12-3/TRBV12-4 few TRBJ2-6 .
CASSSDLNYGYTF TGTGCCAGCAGTTCAGATCTTAACTATGGCTACACCTTC TRBV6-5 few TRBJ1-2 .
CASSALDRAVGTDTQYF TGTGCCAGCAGCGCCCTGGACAGGGCGGTGGGCACAGATACGCAGTATTTT TRBV5-4 few TRBJ2-3 TRBD1
CASSQWTGRSETQYF TGTGCCAGCAGCCAATGGACAGGGAGGTCGGAGACCCAGTACTTC TRBV3-1 few TRBJ2-5 TRBD1
CASSLAGADEQYF TGTGCCAGCAGCTTAGCAGGGGCGGACGAGCAGTACTTC TRBV7-2 few TRBJ2-7 .
CASSLDRGANQPQHF TGTGCCAGCAGCTTGGACAGGGGGGCGAATCAGCCCCAGCATTTT TRBV5-5 few TRBJ1-5 TRBD1
CASSVMVAGELFF TGTGCCAGCAGCGTCATGGTGGCCGGGGAGCTGTTTTTT TRBV7-2 few TRBJ2-2 .
CATSGERSWRTDTQYF TGTGCCACCAGTGGAGAGAGGTCATGGCGAACAGATACGCAGTATTTT TRBV24-1 few TRBJ2-3 .
CASSPRASAIQETQYF TGTGCCAGCAGTCCTAGGGCTAGCGCAATCCAAGAGACCCAGTACTTC TRBV7-9 . TRBJ2-5 .
CASRGVYEQYF TGTGCCAGCCGTGGAGTCTACGAGCAGTACTTC TRBV6-1 many TRBJ2-7 .
CASSQGATLGKNNSPLHF TGCGCCAGCAGCCAAGGGGCCACCCTTGGGAAGAATAATTCACCCCTCCACTTT TRBV4-1 few TRBJ1-6 .
CSARARDRGYTF TGCAGTGCTAGAGCGAGGGACCGGGGCTACACCTTC TRBV20-1 few TRBJ1-2 .
CASSQDTGRDYGYTF TGCGCCAGCAGCCAAGATACGGGGCGGGACTATGGCTACACCTTC TRBV4-1 few TRBJ1-2 .
CATTGGWDEQFF TGTGCCACCACAGGGGGTTGGGATGAGCAGTTCTTC TRBV19 . TRBJ2-1 TRBD1
CASSPYSRDNQPQHF TGTGCCAGCTCACCATATTCTAGGGACAATCAGCCCCAGCATTTT TRBV18 few TRBJ1-5 .